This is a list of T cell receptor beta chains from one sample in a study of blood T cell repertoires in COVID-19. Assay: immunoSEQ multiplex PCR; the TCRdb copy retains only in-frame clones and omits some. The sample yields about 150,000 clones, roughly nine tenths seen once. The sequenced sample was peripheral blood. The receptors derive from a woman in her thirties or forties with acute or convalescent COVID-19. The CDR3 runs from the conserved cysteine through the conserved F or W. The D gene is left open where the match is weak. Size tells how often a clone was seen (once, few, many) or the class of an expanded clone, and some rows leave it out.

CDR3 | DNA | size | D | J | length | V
CASRPGQGQGDTQYF | TGTGCCAGCAGACCCGGACAGGGTCAAGGAGATACGCAGTATTTT | once | TRBD1 | TRBJ2-3 | 15 | TRBV2
CASSLGLAATGELFF | TGTGCCAGCAGCTTAGGACTAGCGGCCACCGGGGAGCTGTTTTTT | NA | TRBD2 | TRBJ2-2 | 15 | TRBV11-2
CASSPGTGGRLRPYEQYF | TGTGCCAGCTCACCTGGGACAGGGGGCCGCCTTCGACCCTACGAGCAGTACTTC | NA | TRBD1 | TRBJ2-7 | 18 | TRBV18
CASSFAGGTGELFF | TGTGCCAGCAGCTTTGCGGGAGGTACCGGGGAGCTGTTTTTT | once | TRBD2 | TRBJ2-2 | 14 | TRBV7-6
CASSASDTQYF | TGTGCCAGCAGTGCGTCCGATACGCAGTATTTT | NA | NA | TRBJ2-3 | 11 | TRBV2
CASSFGQGGTEAFF | TGTGCCAGCAGCTTCGGACAGGGAGGCACTGAAGCTTTCTTT | NA | TRBD1 | TRBJ1-1 | 14 | TRBV7-6
CASSSGNYGYTF | TGTGCCAGCAGTTCGGGTAACTATGGCTACACCTTC | NA | NA | TRBJ1-2 | 12 | TRBV28
CASSPRDRGNEQFF | TGTGCCAGCAGCCCCCGGGACAGGGGTAATGAGCAGTTCTTC | NA | TRBD1 | TRBJ2-1 | 14 | TRBV11-1
CASSLADTTGELFF | TGTGCCAGCAGCTTGGCCGACACCACCGGGGAGCTGTTTTTT | NA | NA | TRBJ2-2 | 14 | TRBV7-9
CASSSREGTYNEQFF | TGCGCCAGCAGCTCCCGGGAGGGAACCTACAATGAGCAGTTCTTC | NA | TRBD2 | TRBJ2-1 | 15 | TRBV5-1
CASSLGLWGRGTEAFF | TGTGCCAGCAGCTTAGGGCTGTGGGGGCGAGGGACTGAAGCTTTCTTT | NA | NA | TRBJ1-1 | 16 | TRBV7-2
CASSPQRSDTDTQYF | TGTGCCAGCAGCCCCCAGAGGAGTGACACAGATACGCAGTATTTT | NA | NA | TRBJ2-3 | 15 | TRBV11-3
CASSQGDRGYWNEQFF | TGTGCCAGCAGCCAGGGGGACAGGGGTTATTGGAATGAGCAGTTCTTC | NA | TRBD1 | TRBJ2-1 | 16 | TRBV3-1/TRBV3-2
CASSGDNNQPQHF | TGTGCCAGCAGTGGGGACAACAATCAGCCCCAGCATTTT | once | NA | TRBJ1-5 | 13 | TRBV5-5
CASSWGAYNEQFF | TGTGCCAGCAGTTGGGGCGCCTACAATGAGCAGTTCTTC | NA | NA | TRBJ2-1 | 13 | TRBV6-2/TRBV6-3
CASSEQTGGYGYTF | TGTGCCAGCAGTGAACAAACAGGGGGCTATGGCTACACCTTC | once | TRBD1 | TRBJ1-2 | 14 | TRBV25-1
CASIPGQITNYGYTF | TGTGCCAGCATTCCGGGACAGATTACTAACTATGGCTACACCTTC | NA | TRBD1 | TRBJ1-2 | 15 | TRBV2
CASSWDRGLGEQYF | TGTGCCAGCAGCTGGGACAGGGGGCTTGGGGAGCAGTACTTC | NA | TRBD1 | TRBJ2-7 | 14 | TRBV3-1/TRBV3-2
CAWTRRGGIVYEQYF | TGTGCCTGGACCCGCCGAGGGGGAATCGTCTACGAGCAGTACTTC | NA | NA | TRBJ2-7 | 15 | TRBV30
CASSYERGTEAFF | TGTGCCAGCAGCTACGAACGCGGCACTGAAGCTTTCTTT | once | NA | TRBJ1-1 | 13 | TRBV5-8
CAWNAKKQGNQPQHF | TGTGCCTGGAACGCCAAAAAACAGGGAAATCAGCCCCAGCATTTT | NA | NA | TRBJ1-5 | 15 | TRBV30
CAIQGDLLFTDTQYF | TGTGCCATTCAAGGGGATCTTCTTTTCACAGATACGCAGTATTTT | NA | NA | TRBJ2-3 | 15 | TRBV10-3
CASSSGGQQNIQYF | TGTGCCAGCAGCTCAGGGGGACAGCAAAACATTCAGTACTTC | once | TRBD1 | TRBJ2-4 | 14 | TRBV7-3
CASSYSTGFTEAFF | TGTGCCAGCAGTTACTCGACTGGGTTCACTGAAGCTTTCTTT | NA | NA | TRBJ1-1 | 14 | TRBV6-5
CAWNGRAGGMNTEAFF | TGTGCCTGGAATGGGCGAGCAGGGGGCATGAACACTGAAGCTTTCTTT | NA | TRBD1 | TRBJ1-1 | 16 | TRBV30
CASSLGTGERSSPLHF | TGCGCCAGCAGCTTGGGGACAGGGGAGAGGAGTTCACCCCTCCACTTT | few | TRBD1 | TRBJ1-6 | 16 | TRBV5-1
CASRQGTEAFF | TGTGCCAGCAGACAGGGTACTGAAGCTTTCTTT | NA | NA | TRBJ1-1 | 11 | TRBV11-2
CASRAQGFSKETQYF | TGTGCCAGCAGGGCCCAGGGGTTCTCAAAAGAGACCCAGTACTTC | NA | NA | TRBJ2-5 | 15 | TRBV2
CASTRVGLGEQYF | TGTGCCAGCACCAGGGTGGGGTTGGGCGAGCAGTACTTC | NA | NA | TRBJ2-7 | 13 | TRBV11-3
CASSMSGTSWNEQFF | TGTGCCAGCAGCATGAGCGGGACCAGTTGGAATGAGCAGTTCTTC | NA | TRBD2 | TRBJ2-1 | 15 | TRBV6-5
CASSQEPGKNTEAFF | TGCGCCAGCAGCCAAGAACCAGGCAAGAACACTGAAGCTTTCTTT | few | NA | TRBJ1-1 | 15 | TRBV4-1
CASSTRTRGGRSHNEQFF | TGTGCCAGCAGCACACGCACCCGGGGCGGGAGGTCCCACAATGAGCAGTTCTTC | few | TRBD2 | TRBJ2-1 | 18 | TRBV11-3
CASSQGTGHYGYTF | TGTGCCAGCAGCCAAGGGACAGGGCACTATGGCTACACCTTC | NA | TRBD1 | TRBJ1-2 | 14 | TRBV5-6
CASSDQGRNSPLHF | TGTGCCAGCAGTGACCAGGGGCGAAATTCACCCCTCCACTTT | NA | NA | TRBJ1-6 | 14 | TRBV6-1
CASSEAGGNYGYTF | TGTGCCAGCAGTGAAGCGGGGGGTAACTATGGCTACACCTTC | once | NA | TRBJ1-2 | 14 | TRBV6-1
CASSESVRGGEQYF | TGTGCCAGCAGTGAAAGTGTTAGGGGGGGTGAGCAGTACTTC | NA | NA | TRBJ2-7 | 14 | TRBV6-1
CASSQTGAIYEQYF | TGTGCCAGCAGCCAGACAGGGGCCATCTACGAGCAGTACTTC | few | TRBD1 | TRBJ2-7 | 14 | TRBV7-9
CASSADSYYNSPLHF | TGTGCCAGCAGTGCCGACAGTTACTATAATTCACCCCTCCACTTT | few | NA | TRBJ1-6 | 15 | TRBV27
CASSEGGSRTGQPQHF | TGTGCCAGCAGTGAAGGGGGCAGCAGAACGGGTCAGCCCCAGCATTTT | NA | NA | TRBJ1-5 | 16 | TRBV2
CASSLSGTKAYEQYF | TGTGCCAGCAGCCTTAGCGGGACAAAGGCCTACGAGCAGTACTTC | NA | TRBD2 | TRBJ2-7 | 15 | TRBV28
CASSQGGGPSSSYNEQFF | TGTGCCAGCAGCCAAGGCGGGGGCCCTTCGAGCTCCTACAATGAGCAGTTCTTC | NA | NA | TRBJ2-1 | 18 | TRBV3-1/TRBV3-2